Listed below are T cell receptor beta chains from one sample, sequenced in a study of cytomegalovirus exposure and HLA in healthy donors. Method: immunoSEQ multiplex PCR; TCRdb's copy keeps in-frame clones and lacks some. Of approximately 150,000 clones in the sample, around 75% were seen once. The material sequenced was PBMCs. The receptors were gathered from a female donor in good health and CMV-seronegative. CDR3s include the opening cysteine and the closing phenylalanine or tryptophan. D genes are given only for firm matches. The size entry is marked missing in some rows and otherwise reads once, few, many or a size class.

abundance: .
j_gene: TRBJ2-6
d_gene: .
v_gene: TRBV6-1
CDR3nt: TGTGCCAGCAGTGGACAGGCCTTAATCTCTGGGGCCAACGTCCTGACTTTC
CDR3aa: CASSGQALISGANVLTF

abundance: .
j_gene: TRBJ1-3
d_gene: .
v_gene: TRBV6-1
CDR3nt: TGTGCCAGCAGTGTACACAGGGAAAACACCATATATTTT
CDR3aa: CASSVHRENTIYF

abundance: .
j_gene: TRBJ2-7
d_gene: TRBD2
v_gene: TRBV4-2
CDR3nt: TGTGCCAGCAGCCAAGTCAGCGGGAGGTCCTACGAGCAGTACTTC
CDR3aa: CASSQVSGRSYEQYF

abundance: .
j_gene: TRBJ1-1
d_gene: .
v_gene: TRBV28
CDR3nt: TGTGCCAGCACCCTCCTAAATCGGGAAGCTTTCTTT
CDR3aa: CASTLLNREAFF

abundance: .
j_gene: TRBJ1-2
d_gene: .
v_gene: TRBV7-3
CDR3nt: TGTGCCAGCAGCTTAAGGGGGGACGCTGGCTACACCTTC
CDR3aa: CASSLRGDAGYTF

abundance: .
j_gene: TRBJ2-7
d_gene: .
v_gene: TRBV13
CDR3nt: TGTGCCAGCAGCTCCCTAGCAGTGCCCTACGAGCAGTACTTC
CDR3aa: CASSSLAVPYEQYF

abundance: few
j_gene: TRBJ2-1
d_gene: .
v_gene: TRBV6-6
CDR3nt: TGTGCCAGCAGTGACACACGGACAGCCAATGAGCAGTTCTTC
CDR3aa: CASSDTRTANEQFF

abundance: once
j_gene: TRBJ1-5
d_gene: TRBD1
v_gene: TRBV27
CDR3nt: TGTGCCAGCAGTTTACGCCGACAGGGGAATGTTGATCAGCCCCAGCATTTT
CDR3aa: CASSLRRQGNVDQPQHF

abundance: few
j_gene: TRBJ1-3
d_gene: .
v_gene: TRBV11-2
CDR3nt: TGTGCCAGCAGCTTAGATATCGGGGGAAACACCATATATTTT
CDR3aa: CASSLDIGGNTIYF

abundance: .
j_gene: TRBJ1-1
d_gene: TRBD1
v_gene: TRBV29-1
CDR3nt: TGCAGCGCCCAGACAGGGAGTGAAGCTTTCTTT
CDR3aa: CSAQTGSEAFF

abundance: .
j_gene: TRBJ2-1
d_gene: TRBD2
v_gene: TRBV11-2
CDR3nt: TGTGCCAGCAGCCTTAGCGGGAGCGGGGAATTACGTCAGTTCTTC
CDR3aa: CASSLSGSGELRQFF

abundance: .
j_gene: TRBJ1-2
d_gene: .
v_gene: TRBV4-1
CDR3nt: TGCGCCAGCAGGCCCACAGGGCACTATGGCTACACCTTC
CDR3aa: CASRPTGHYGYTF

abundance: medium-sized
j_gene: TRBJ1-1
d_gene: .
v_gene: TRBV10-3
CDR3nt: TGTGCCATTAAAGCCTTGAACACTGAAGCTTTCTTT
CDR3aa: CAIKALNTEAFF

abundance: .
j_gene: TRBJ1-4
d_gene: .
v_gene: TRBV4-3
CDR3nt: TGCGCCAGCAGCCAAGAGGCGGGGGGGGGAGGTGAAAAACTGTTTTTT
CDR3aa: CASSQEAGGGGEKLFF

abundance: .
j_gene: TRBJ1-1
d_gene: .
v_gene: TRBV4-1
CDR3nt: TGCGCCAGCAGCGCCCAGAATGAAGCTTTCTTT
CDR3aa: CASSAQNEAFF

abundance: .
j_gene: TRBJ2-5
d_gene: TRBD1
v_gene: TRBV15
CDR3nt: TGTGCCACCAGCAGAAGGGTGACAGGGGGCCAAGAGACCCAGTACTTC
CDR3aa: CATSRRVTGGQETQYF

abundance: .
j_gene: TRBJ1-3
d_gene: TRBD1
v_gene: TRBV28
CDR3nt: TGTGCCAGCAGTATCGACAGGGTAACAGGAAACACCATATATTTT
CDR3aa: CASSIDRVTGNTIYF

abundance: .
j_gene: TRBJ2-2
d_gene: TRBD2
v_gene: TRBV5-4
CDR3nt: TGTGCCAGCAGCTCACCACTAGCGGGGACCGGGGAGCTGTTTTTT
CDR3aa: CASSSPLAGTGELFF

abundance: .
j_gene: TRBJ2-6
d_gene: TRBD1
v_gene: TRBV6-1
CDR3nt: TGTGCCAGCAGACAGGGGAGCTCTGGGGCCAACGTCCTGACTTTC
CDR3aa: CASRQGSSGANVLTF

abundance: .
j_gene: TRBJ2-1
d_gene: .
v_gene: TRBV19
CDR3nt: TGTGCCAGTAGTCTGGGGACACACAATGAGCAGTTCTTC
CDR3aa: CASSLGTHNEQFF

abundance: .
j_gene: TRBJ2-1
d_gene: TRBD2
v_gene: TRBV4-1
CDR3nt: TGCGCCAGCAGCCACATATCCCTAGCGGGAGAGCAGTTCTTC
CDR3aa: CASSHISLAGEQFF

abundance: once
j_gene: TRBJ1-2
d_gene: TRBD1
v_gene: TRBV19
CDR3nt: TGTGCCAGTAGTATTCGAGGGGGCGTGAATGGCTACACCTTC
CDR3aa: CASSIRGGVNGYTF

abundance: .
j_gene: TRBJ2-3
d_gene: TRBD1
v_gene: TRBV2
CDR3nt: TGTGCCAGCGCGGACAGGGGGCAAAGAGATACGCAGTATTTT
CDR3aa: CASADRGQRDTQYF

abundance: .
j_gene: TRBJ2-3
d_gene: .
v_gene: TRBV9
CDR3nt: TGTGCCAGCAGCGTAGACGGGGACACAGATACGCAGTATTTT
CDR3aa: CASSVDGDTDTQYF

abundance: .
j_gene: TRBJ2-3
d_gene: TRBD2
v_gene: TRBV18
CDR3nt: TGTGCCAGCTCATCTAGGACTAGCAGCTTCACAGATACGCAGTATTTT
CDR3aa: CASSSRTSSFTDTQYF

abundance: once
j_gene: TRBJ1-2
d_gene: .
v_gene: TRBV7-9
CDR3nt: TGTGCCAGCAGCTTAGGTACAGCCGTCTACACCTTC
CDR3aa: CASSLGTAVYTF

abundance: .
j_gene: TRBJ2-1
d_gene: .
v_gene: TRBV7-9
CDR3nt: TGTGCCAGCAGCTTATCTCTTGTAGCCGATGAGCAGTTCTTC
CDR3aa: CASSLSLVADEQFF